The T cell receptor (beta chain) described here comes from a study of T cell changes during pregnancy in multiple sclerosis. Per the germline V gene, CDR1 is MNHNS and CDR2 is SASEGT. This CDR3 region has 16 residues. J was trimmed by 5 bases and V by 2 bases; bases with no gene match: 9. Profiled with immunoSEQ multiplex PCR; TCRdb holds only in-frame clones, not every one. The sample contains fewer than 70,000 clones, approximately 92% of which appear only once. The sequence was obtained from a female donor in good health, enrolled as a control in a pregnancy study. Here the sequenced sample was CD8+ T cells from peripheral blood mononuclear cells, taken in the third trimester of pregnancy. This chain links TRBV6-1 with TRBJ1-5, with 7 bases aligning to TRBD1. The CDR3 DNA sequence: TGTGCCAGCAGTGAATCTGTCAGGGGGTTCTATCAGCCCCAGCATTTT. Amino acids: CASSESVRGFYQPQHF.